Below are 19 T cell receptor beta chains sequenced from a single sample in a study of T cells after yellow fever vaccination. TCRdb analysed the 5' RACE reads with MiXCR anew, one entry per CDR3 protein. The profile shows about 46,000 distinct CDR3 sequences, roughly 6.4% of them singletons. The sequencing here drew on PBMCs, either bulk or a sorted T-cell subset (CD4+, CD8+, memory, or dextramer-sorted; not recorded which), taken 45 days after the yellow fever booster vaccination. The receptors were gathered from a young man who received the YFV17D yellow fever vaccine.

This clonotype has a count of ten or more. The rearrangement joins TRBV6-5 to TRBJ2-7; 10 bases line up with TRBD2. The CDR3 runs 14 residues. Germline lookup yields CDR1 MNHEY and CDR2 SVGAGI. V was pared by 11 bases and J by 9 bases, with 16 bases of the junction left unmatched. In nucleotides, the CDR3 is TGTGCCGTCGCCACCTTAGCGGGAGGAGGGGCGCAGTACTTC. This translates into CAVATLAGGGAQYF.

As to this clonotype: This may arise from a read error, as a much more abundant clone is one base away. The rearrangement uses TRBV24-1 and TRBJ1-1; possible D gene TRBD1, 5 bases. The CDR3 loop spans 13 amino acids. V was trimmed by 5 bases and J by 9 bases, leaving 15 bases between them. The germline CDR1 and CDR2 sequences are KGHDR and SFDVKD. CDR3 protein: CATSGSWGRKAFF. CDR3 coding DNA: TGTGCCACCAGTGGCTCTTGGGGCCGAAAAGCTTTCTTT.

This clonotype has a count of ten or more. The chain joins TRBV5-1 to TRBJ2-6; no firm D call. Trimming removed 1 base from V and 0 bases from J, with 5 bases in between. This CDR3 is 15 amino acids long. Germline values: CDR1 SGHRS, CDR2 YFSETQ. CDR3 nucleotide sequence: TGCGCCAGCAGCTTGCCGGACTCTGGGGCCAACGTCCTGACTTTC. This translates into CASSLPDSGANVLTF.

This clonotype was observed at least ten times. V gene TRBV19 combines with J gene TRBJ1-1; D not resolved. Germline CDR1 reads LNHDA; CDR2 reads SQIVND (reference sequence). CDR3 length: 13 residues. The V and J ends lost 10 bases and 5 bases respectively, with 17 bases between them. This chain's CDR3 is CATWVALGTEAFF. Here the CDR3 DNA reads TGTGCCACCTGGGTGGCCTTGGGGACTGAAGCTTTCTTT.

This chain uses TRBV9 with TRBJ2-3; 8 bases align to TRBD1. Germline V gene data show CDR1 as SGDLS and CDR2 as YYNGEE. The CDR3 contains 16 residues. V shed 0 bases and J 1 base; nucleotides not matched to a gene: 4. The DNA of the CDR3 is TGTGCCAGCAGCGTAGAGACAGGGGCACGCACAGATACGCAGTATTTT. This gives the protein CASSVETGARTDTQYF.

For the CDR3, the DNA is TGCAGTGCTAGAGGACTGGGTGAGCAGTTCTTC. Its protein is CSARGLGEQFF. V gene TRBV20-1 combines with J gene TRBJ2-1, with D unclear. Germline values: CDR1 DFQATT, CDR2 SNEGSKA (reference sequence). The CDR3 consists of 11 residues. Trimming removed 1 base at V and 9 bases at J, with 7 bases between.

This clonotype was detected ten times or more. The chain carries TRBV20-1 and TRBJ2-3; D gene uncertain. The CDR3 contains 14 residues. CDR1 and CDR2 (germline): DFQATT, SNEGSKA (reference sequence). V shed 3 bases and J shed 5 bases, with 15 bases lying between them. The CDR3 sequence: CSASQPTRIDTQYF. CDR3 nucleotides: TGCAGTGCTAGCCAACCGACCCGGATAGATACGCAGTATTTT.

This chain joins TRBV18 and TRBJ1-1; D is ambiguous. Trimming shortened V by 3 bases and J by 5 bases, and 19 bases separated the two germline ends. Germline V gene lookup returns CDR1 KGHSH and CDR2 LQKENI. The CDR3 extends over 16 amino acids. CDR3 nucleotide sequence: TGTGCCAGCTCACCGAGTCGGACGCAAACGAAGACTGAAGCTTTCTTT. Translating gives CASSPSRTQTKTEAFF.

By sample fraction, this clonotype is medium-sized. This chain uses TRBV5-1 with TRBJ2-1; 7 nucleotides match TRBD1. Trimming cost V 5 bases and J 5 bases; bases outside gene matches: 4. Germline CDR1 is SGHRS and CDR2 is YFSETQ. The CDR3 sequence is 13 residues long. In nucleotides, the CDR3 is TGCGCCAGCAGGAAGGGACAGAACAATGAGCAGTTCTTC. Translating gives CASRKGQNNEQFF.

This clonotype was observed at least ten times. The gene calls are TRBV15 and TRBJ2-2, with D possibly matching TRBD1 (6 bases). CDR1 is LNHNV and CDR2 is YYDKDF in the germline V gene (reference sequence). The CDR3 consists of 16 residues. Trimming stripped 1 base from V and 2 bases from J, with 11 bases between. The CDR3 sequence: CATSRVRTVNTGELFF. Here the CDR3 DNA reads TGTGCCACCAGCAGAGTGCGGACAGTCAACACCGGGGAGCTGTTTTTT.

In its sample, this clonotype was seen a few times. This rearrangement joins TRBV18 to TRBJ2-7; 8 bases are a match to TRBD1. Germline CDR1 and CDR2: KGHSH and LQKENI. Trimming took 2 bases from V and 1 from J; bases not matched to a gene: 4. The CDR3 length is 15 residues. CDR3 in amino acids: CASSPADRGSYEQYF. As DNA, the CDR3 is TGTGCCAGCTCACCAGCCGACAGGGGTTCCTACGAGCAGTACTTC.

The chain joins TRBV24-1 to TRBJ2-6; 8 bases agree with TRBD1. CDR3 length: 19 amino acids. From germline, CDR1 is KGHDR and CDR2 SFDVKD. After removal of 4 bases from V and 1 base from J, the junction contained 11 bases not matched to a gene. CDR3 sequence reads: CATSDDSGTGVSGANVLTF. DNA of the CDR3: TGTGCCACCAGTGACGACTCCGGGACAGGAGTTTCTGGGGCCAACGTCCTGACTTTC.

The chain has TRBV18 and TRBJ2-4; D is perhaps TRBD2 (5 bases). Germline V CDR1 and CDR2: KGHSH, LQKENI. Trimming stripped 3 bases from V and 0 bases from J, with 18 bases between. The CDR3 length is 18 residues. CDR3 in DNA: TGTGCCAGCTCACCTGGTCCGGGAAGGGATATAGCCAAAAACATTCAGTACTTC. It codes for CASSPGPGRDIAKNIQYF.

The genes are TRBV24-1 and TRBJ2-2; the D is unclear. From germline, CDR1 is KGHDR and CDR2 SFDVKD. Trimming cost V 9 bases and J 0 bases, with 7 bases left between them. The CDR3 has 13 residues. DNA for the CDR3: TGTGCCACCCGGACGCCGAACACCGGGGAGCTGTTTTTT. This encodes CATRTPNTGELFF.

This clonotype showed up just a few times. CDR3 sequence reads: CASSLAGGPREQYF. In DNA form, the CDR3 reads TGTGCCAGCAGCTTGGCGGGAGGGCCGAGGGAGCAGTACTTC. The chain couples TRBV5-4 to TRBJ2-7; the match to TRBD2 covers 8 bases. Trimming at V came to 0 bases and at J to 7 bases, leaving 6 bases not matched to a gene. This CDR3 region has 14 residues. CDR1 and CDR2 (germline): SGHNT, YYREEE (reference sequence). Variable domain in full (rest from reference TRBV5-4 and TRBJ2-7): ETGVTQSPTHLIKTRGQQVTLRCSSQSGHNTVSWYQQALGQGPQFIFQYYREEENGRGNFPPRFSGLQFPNYSSELNVNALELDDSALYLCASSLAGGPREQYFGPGTRLTVT.

Ten or more counts support this clonotype. The genes are TRBV12-3 or TRBV12-4 and TRBJ1-5; D is undetermined. The CDR3 has 12 amino acids. Deletions cut 3 bases from V and 7 bases from J, with 7 bases between. Here the CDR3 reads CASSFGWQPQHF. For the CDR3, the DNA is TGTGCCAGCAGTTTTGGGTGGCAGCCCCAGCATTTT.

This clonotype has at least ten counts. The chain joins TRBV6-5 to TRBJ1-1, with D perhaps TRBD1 (6 bases). This CDR3 region has 15 residues. V was cut by 6 bases and J by 1 base, with 15 bases left in between. CDR1 is MNHEY and CDR2 is SVGAGI in the germline V gene. CDR3 residues: CASSRRRGANTEAFF. CDR3 bases: TGTGCCAGCAGCCGTCGCCGGGGGGCGAACACTGAAGCTTTCTTT.

This rearrangement joins TRBV12-3 or TRBV12-4 to TRBJ1-1; D is undetermined. The CDR3 runs 14 residues. V lost 5 bases, J lost 11 bases, and 21 bases lay in between. CDR3 region: CASSRMGGAAGAFF. The DNA for the CDR3 is TGTGCCAGCAGTCGGATGGGTGGTGCTGCGGGGGCTTTCTTT.

This clonotype was detected many times. The chain recombines TRBV9 with TRBJ2-3, with D maybe TRBD2 (6 bases). Trimming took 1 base from V and 1 from J, leaving 10 bases between them. The CDR3 runs 15 residues. From germline, CDR1 is SGDLS and CDR2 YYNGEE. The CDR3 spells CASSVRLGGTDTQYF. The CDR3 DNA reads as TGTGCCAGCAGCGTACGACTAGGTGGCACAGATACGCAGTATTTT.